This is a list of T cell receptor beta chains from one sample in a study of blood T cell repertoires in COVID-19. Data came from immunoSEQ multiplex PCR; TCRdb stores just in-frame clones and leaves some out. Of around 89,000 clones listed, about 88% were seen once; the top ten hold approximately 9.3%. The sample consisted of peripheral blood. All receptors derive from a man aged 50-59 years with acute or convalescent COVID-19. CDR3s include the opening cysteine and the closing phenylalanine or tryptophan. Each record gives: V gene, J gene, CDR3 protein.

TRBV29-1	TRBJ2-7	CSVKLQASYEQYF
TRBV20-1	TRBJ2-5	CSVPGETQYF
TRBV11-2	TRBJ2-5	CASSLETGQTQYF
TRBV7-2	TRBJ1-2	CASSENRGNYGYTF
TRBV19	TRBJ1-5	CASSITVVSGLGPQHF
TRBV10-3	TRBJ1-2	CAISESGSGYGYTF
TRBV6-2/TRBV6-3	TRBJ1-4	CASSLNIQPNEKLFF
TRBV7-2	TRBJ2-3	CASRYSGGADTQYF
TRBV3-1/TRBV3-2	TRBJ2-1	CASSGGQGPELYNEQFF
TRBV5-5	TRBJ1-4	CASSLWGHGNEKLFF
TRBV21-1	TRBJ1-5	CASSSIEKGVGQPQHF
TRBV30	TRBJ1-1	CAWSVQGAFLAAFF
TRBV19	TRBJ2-3	CASRPGGGTDTQYF
TRBV7-9	TRBJ2-2	CASSRSRGQPPNTGELFF
TRBV27	TRBJ1-3	CASRPTGIGNTIYF
TRBV29-1	TRBJ1-2	CSVEAGTGYGYTF
TRBV6-6	TRBJ1-4	CASSSPTGPLFF
TRBV5-4	TRBJ1-2	CASSVTGDYGYTF
TRBV7-6	TRBJ2-2	CASSLRRQDLNTGELFF
TRBV7-9	TRBJ2-3	CASSSGLAGATDTQYF
TRBV6-5	TRBJ1-1	CASSLDSNTEAFF
TRBV6-5	TRBJ2-1	CASSPLTSGEQFF
TRBV7-2	TRBJ1-1	CASSLQQFGTEAFF
TRBV28	TRBJ1-4	CASSPGEANEKLFF
TRBV7-2	TRBJ1-3	CASSSTGALNTIYF
TRBV3-1/TRBV3-2	TRBJ1-2	CASSQDPQGALGGYTF
TRBV6-5	TRBJ1-5	CASRQGTLRNQPQHF
TRBV7-8	TRBJ2-1	CASSFNAGYRNEQFF
TRBV3-1/TRBV3-2	TRBJ1-3	CASSQGGSVNTIYF
TRBV3-1/TRBV3-2	TRBJ1-2	CASSQLDRAYGYTF
TRBV29-1	TRBJ1-2	CSVEDRSYGYTF
TRBV5-6	TRBJ1-3	CASSLGTAGNTIYF
TRBV7-9	TRBJ1-1	CASSLGSMNTEAFF
TRBV2	TRBJ2-1	CAISGLAGGFDSYNEQFF
TRBV7-9	TRBJ1-2	CASRRGGDNYGYTF
TRBV5-1	TRBJ1-6	CASSLDPGRADSPLHF
TRBV5-6	TRBJ1-3	CASRHFSGNTIYF
TRBV5-1	TRBJ1-2	CASSLGQGAEGYTF
TRBV2	TRBJ1-1	CASSEVGLPEAFF
TRBV7-2	TRBJ1-6	CASSYRQGAGSPLHF
TRBV25-1	TRBJ1-2	CASSESGFGYTF
TRBV11-2	TRBJ1-3	CASSSTGGNTIYF
TRBV7-9	TRBJ1-4	CASSLAREWGEKLFF
TRBV19	TRBJ2-5	CASSGTGQGAETQYF
TRBV19	TRBJ1-4	CASSSESANEKLFF
TRBV19	TRBJ1-5	CASSDFGGGPQHF
TRBV29-1	TRBJ2-2	CSVRGLNTGELFF
TRBV5-1	TRBJ1-1	CASSLAEGQGKTAFF
TRBV5-5	TRBJ2-7	CASSLGFTRSTYEQYF
TRBV11-1	TRBJ1-1	CASQGQGHSEAFF
TRBV18	TRBJ1-3	CASSPSQGAGNTIYF
TRBV19	TRBJ2-1	CASGFHGGHEQFF
TRBV5-1	TRBJ2-5	CASSAGQAQETQYF
TRBV7-2	TRBJ2-3	CASSSQTSGRNTDTQYF
TRBV7-9	TRBJ1-5	CASSPGQGAYQPQHF
TRBV6-1	TRBJ1-1	CASSETGEAFF
TRBV18	TRBJ2-3	CASSRQVGDTQYF